In this sample, the clone carrying this T cell receptor (beta chain) turned up a few times. The sample belongs to a study of blood T cell repertoires in COVID-19. For the study at large: There were acute and convalescent COVID-19 samples, and they came from the United States, Italy and Spain. T cells, B-cell-depleted T cells, or PBMCs provided the cDNA or gDNA that served as material.

The germline V gene encodes CDR1 SEHNR and CDR2 FQNEAQ (reference sequence). This CDR3 is built from 14 residues. V trimming: 5 bases; J trimming: 1 base; junction bases outside the gene matches: 3. Per the original data handling: Researchers report that nucleated cell counts were estimated from reference gene primer amplification. Sequencing used immunoSEQ multiplex PCR; TCRdb keeps in-frame clones, though not all of them. V and J calls and clone size come straight from that table; D and trimming were deduced from the DNA. Altogether over 200,000 clones are present, about 88% being singletons, with the ten largest covering approximately 4.3%.

Sequenced input: peripheral blood. The TCR was taken from a man aged 60 to 75 who had recovered from COVID-19. This chain links TRBV7-9 with TRBJ1-1; 8 bases line up with TRBD1. CDR3 region: CASSEQGGNTEAFF. The CDR3 DNA is TGTGCCAGCAGCGAACAGGGGGGGAACACTGAAGCTTTCTTT.